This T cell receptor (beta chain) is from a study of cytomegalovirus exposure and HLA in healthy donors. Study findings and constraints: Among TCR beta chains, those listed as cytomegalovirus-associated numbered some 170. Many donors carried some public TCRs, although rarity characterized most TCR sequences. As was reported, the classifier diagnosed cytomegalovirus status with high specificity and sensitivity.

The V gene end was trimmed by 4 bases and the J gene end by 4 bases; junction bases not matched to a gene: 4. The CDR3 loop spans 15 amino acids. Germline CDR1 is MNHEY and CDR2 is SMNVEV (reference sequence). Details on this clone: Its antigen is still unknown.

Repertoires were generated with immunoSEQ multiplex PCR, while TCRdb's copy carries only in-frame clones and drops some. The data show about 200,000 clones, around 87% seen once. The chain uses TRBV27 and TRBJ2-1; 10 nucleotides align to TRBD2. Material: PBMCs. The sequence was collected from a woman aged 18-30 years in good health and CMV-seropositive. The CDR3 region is CASSSTSGPYNEQFF. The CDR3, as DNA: TGTGCCAGCAGTTCGACTAGCGGGCCGTACAATGAGCAGTTCTTC.